A selection of T cell receptor beta chains follows, all from one sample in a study of T cell changes during pregnancy in multiple sclerosis. This table comes from immunoSEQ multiplex PCR, and its TCRdb copy is limited to in-frame clones, with some not included. The table records about 96,000 clones, approximately 92% of them present only once. The sample in question was peripheral blood, obtained in the first trimester of pregnancy. These receptors came from a female donor with multiple sclerosis, enrolled in a pregnancy study. CDR3s include the opening cysteine and the closing phenylalanine or tryptophan. D genes are given only for firm matches. Some rows mark clone size as missing; the rest say once, few, many or name a class of expanded clone.

J: TRBJ2-7; V: TRBV28; length: 15; D: TRBD2; size: -; CDR3: CASSPGRGSPYEQYF; DNA: TGTGCCAGCAGTCCGGGTCGCGGGAGCCCCTACGAGCAGTACTTC
J: TRBJ2-1; V: TRBV29-1; length: 14; D: TRBD1; size: -; CDR3: CSGVGTEIYNEQFF; DNA: TGCAGCGGGGTGGGGACAGAGATCTACAATGAGCAGTTCTTC
J: TRBJ2-7; V: TRBV19; length: 14; D: -; size: -; CDR3: CASSIASPDYEQYF; DNA: TGTGCCAGTAGTATAGCTAGCCCTGACTACGAGCAGTACTTC
J: TRBJ2-7; V: TRBV6-5; length: 13; D: TRBD2; size: -; CDR3: CASSQAGTYEQYF; DNA: TGTGCCAGCAGTCAAGCGGGAACCTACGAGCAGTACTTC
J: TRBJ2-5; V: TRBV15; length: 13; D: -; size: -; CDR3: CASGRGDQETQYF; DNA: TGTGCCTCGGGGAGGGGGGACCAAGAGACCCAGTACTTC
J: TRBJ1-1; V: TRBV7-6; length: 16; D: TRBD1; size: -; CDR3: CASSLSTGDTTTEAFF; DNA: TGTGCCAGCAGCTTATCCACAGGGGACACTACCACTGAAGCTTTCTTT
J: TRBJ2-7; V: TRBV19; length: 16; D: TRBD2; size: -; CDR3: CASRIYGTSGSYEQYF; DNA: TGTGCCAGTAGGATCTACGGGACTAGCGGCTCCTACGAGCAGTACTTC
J: TRBJ2-5; V: TRBV6-1; length: 14; D: TRBD2; size: -; CDR3: CASSGSGGQETQYF; DNA: TGTGCCAGCAGTGGGAGCGGGGGACAAGAGACCCAGTACTTC
J: TRBJ1-1; V: TRBV19; length: 16; D: -; size: -; CDR3: CASSIIIGRMNTEAFF; DNA: TGTGCCAGTAGTATAATAATCGGGAGGATGAACACTGAAGCTTTCTTT
J: TRBJ2-7; V: TRBV30; length: 20; D: TRBD2; size: -; CDR3: CARGLIETSGKVRGFYEQYF; DNA: TGTGCCCGCGGACTAATAGAGACTAGCGGGAAGGTGAGGGGTTTCTACGAGCAGTACTTC
J: TRBJ1-5; V: TRBV5-1; length: 14; D: -; size: -; CDR3: CASSYGGFGQPQHF; DNA: TGCGCCAGCAGTTATGGGGGGTTTGGGCAGCCCCAGCATTTT
J: TRBJ2-6; V: TRBV18; length: 16; D: -; size: -; CDR3: CASSPPGGSGANVLTF; DNA: TGTGCCAGCTCACCACCGGGAGGATCTGGGGCCAACGTCCTGACTTTC
J: TRBJ2-1; V: TRBV9; length: 14; D: -; size: few; CDR3: CASSEAVSYNEQFF; DNA: TGTGCCAGCAGCGAGGCGGTTTCCTACAATGAGCAGTTCTTC
J: TRBJ2-1; V: TRBV5-1; length: 13; D: -; size: -; CDR3: CASSLVPRNEQFF; DNA: TGCGCCAGCAGCTTGGTTCCGCGAAATGAGCAGTTCTTC
J: TRBJ1-1; V: TRBV5-1; length: 14; D: TRBD1; size: -; CDR3: CASSSDRGLGGAFF; DNA: TGCGCCAGCAGCTCGGACAGGGGGCTAGGAGGAGCTTTCTTT
J: TRBJ2-3; V: TRBV27; length: 15; D: TRBD2; size: -; CDR3: CASSYGTSSADTQYF; DNA: TGTGCCAGCAGTTACGGGACTAGCAGCGCAGATACGCAGTATTTT
J: TRBJ2-5; V: TRBV19; length: 16; D: TRBD2; size: few; CDR3: CASSIDPFPSGETQYF; DNA: TGTGCCAGTAGTATAGATCCTTTCCCTAGCGGAGAGACCCAGTACTTC